Each of the 10 T cell receptor beta chains below was sequenced from the same sample in a study of T cells in Graves' hyperthyroidism and ophthalmopathy. From RNA transcripts, TCR beta CDR3 regions were amplified. TCR CDR3 regions were first amplified by RT-PCR with HTBI primers. TCRdb reprocessed the multiplex PCR reads with MiXCR, giving one entry per CDR3 protein. The sample yields about 300,000 distinct CDR3 sequences, about 13% seen once. Sequences were obtained from blood. The receptor source for this set is a woman in her forties with Graves' hyperthyroidism.

This clonotype has ten or more counts. This chain links TRBV12-3 or TRBV12-4 with TRBJ1-1, with a tentative D call TRBD1 (6 bases). This CDR3 region has 12 residues. V dropped 1 base and J dropped 7 bases, with 7 bases sitting between them. The CDR3 bases are TGTGCCAGCAGTTTAGGAGGGGGTGAAGCTTTCTTT. Protein product: CASSLGGGEAFF.

This clonotype was counted at least ten times. V usage is TRBV7-2 and J usage is TRBJ2-7; a possible D gene is TRBD1 (5 bases). Germline CDR1 and CDR2: SGHTA and FQGNSA. The length of the CDR3 is 15 residues. The V end lost 3 bases, the J end lost 5 bases, and 17 bases lay between the germline ends. The CDR3 coding sequence is TGTGCCAGCAGCTTCAGGGTCGGGTTGCAGGACGAGCAGTACTTC. As protein: CASSFRVGLQDEQYF.

The chain is built from TRBV10-1 and TRBJ1-4, with 8 bases fitting TRBD1. V dropped 3 bases and J dropped 10; count of bases not matched to a gene: 7. CDR3 length equals 14 residues. The V gene's germline CDR1 is WNHNN and CDR2 SYGVQD (reference sequence). The CDR3 DNA follows: TGCGCCAGCAGTGAAGGGACAGGCGTCGCAAAACTGTTTTTT. Protein: CASSEGTGVAKLFF.

This clonotype appeared many times. This chain joins TRBV28 and TRBJ1-1; 9 nucleotides match TRBD1. The CDR3 extends over 15 amino acids. Per the germline V gene, CDR1 is MDHEN and CDR2 is SYDVKM. Trimming at V came to 5 bases and at J to 4 bases, leaving 8 bases not matched to a gene. CDR3: CASSLGQGVSTEAFF. DNA for the CDR3: TGTGCCAGCAGTCTGGGACAGGGAGTGAGCACTGAAGCTTTCTTT.

The table lists this clonotype with many counts. V gene TRBV7-9 combines with J gene TRBJ2-5; no clear D. Germline CDR1 SEHNR, CDR2 FQNEAQ (reference sequence). The CDR3 is 12 residues long. Trimming removed 5 bases at V and 5 bases at J, with 9 bases between. The CDR3 loop is CASSTRSETQYF. As DNA, the CDR3 is TGTGCCAGCAGCACCCGATCGGAGACCCAGTACTTC.

This clonotype was recorded a few times. The chain has TRBV15 and TRBJ2-3, with 15 nucleotides matching TRBD2. Per germline, CDR1 LNHNV and CDR2 YYDKDF (reference sequence). V was clipped by 0 bases and J by 5 bases; unmatched bases: 18. The CDR3 has 22 residues. CDR3 region: CATSRDQRTSGREGDKGDTQYF. Written as DNA, the CDR3 is TGTGCCACCAGCAGAGATCAAAGGACTAGCGGGAGGGAGGGGGATAAAGGAGATACGCAGTATTTT.

This clonotype was counted only a few times. CDR3 residues: CASSLLSYIGYSYNEQFF. CDR3 bases: TGTGCCAGCAGCTTGTTATCTTATATCGGGTACTCCTACAATGAGCAGTTCTTC. The genes are TRBV5-6 and TRBJ2-1; D gene unclear. V lost 1 base and J 0 bases, leaving 17 bases between the germline ends. Per the germline V gene, CDR1 is SGHDT and CDR2 is YYEEEE. There are 18 residues in the CDR3. The full variable domain, completed using reference TRBV5-6 and TRBJ2-1, is DAGVTQSPTHLIKTRGQQVTLRCSPKSGHDTVSWYQQALGQGPQFIFQYYEEEERQRGNFPDRFSGHQFPNYSSELNVNALLLGDSALYLCASSLLSYIGYSYNEQFFGPGTRLTVL.

This clonotype was observed many times. The chain links TRBV7-9 to TRBJ1-1; D not certain. The CDR3 loop spans 12 amino acids. The germline gives CDR1 SEHNR, CDR2 FQNEAQ (reference sequence). The V gene lost 1 base and the J gene lost 9 bases, with 9 bases spanning the gap. The CDR3 nucleotides are TGTGCCAGCAGCTTAGACGGAGCCAAAGCTTTCTTT. Translating it yields CASSLDGAKAFF.

In its sample, this clonotype was seen many times. The rearrangement uses TRBV7-9 and TRBJ2-3; no firm D call. Germline V gives CDR1 SEHNR, CDR2 FQNEAQ (reference sequence). V lost 3 bases and J 2 bases, leaving 9 bases between the germline ends. This CDR3 spans 14 amino acids. In nucleotides, the CDR3 is TGTGCCAGCAGCTTCGAAATACACACAGATACGCAGTATTTT. This sequence encodes CASSFEIHTDTQYF.

Concerning this clonotype: A much larger clonotype is one base distant, so this may be a read error. This chain links TRBV6-2 or TRBV6-3 with TRBJ2-7, with no clear D. Germline V gives CDR1 MNHEY, CDR2 SVGEGT. This CDR3 is built from 13 residues. CDR3: CASSYETPLERYF. DNA of the CDR3: TGTGCCAGCAGTTACGAGACTCCCCTCGAGCGGTACTTC.